This T cell receptor (beta chain) was profiled in a study of vaccination effects on CD4 cells after COVID-19. Study-wide results and caveats: Marked clonal contraction of infection- and vaccine-induced clones was seen late after vaccination. The study dataset contains few convalescent patients and includes no early post-infection timepoints.

CDR3 length: 15 amino acids. The germline CDR1 and CDR2 sequences are MDHEN and SYDVKM. Trimming took off 2 bases at V and 0 bases at J, with 5 bases between the two ends. Antigen-specific CD4+ T cells were expanded (with viral peptide pools) by the ViraFEST assay ahead of sequencing. On roughly day 10 of culture, CD4+ T cells were separated out. Vaccine recipients, nucleocapsid antibody negative, had no prior SARS-CoV-2 infection. Each culture well received some 2.2 million PBMC. These cells were then cultured in IMDM with 10 IU/ml IL-2 and 10 ug/ml peptides. The authors exchanged half the medium for IL-2 medium on days 3 and 7. Note on this clone: Antigen specificity is unknown.

Sequenced by immunoSEQ multiplex PCR; TCRdb stores in-frame clones only, minus some. The data hold more than 20,000 clones, with about 70% observed a single time. This TCR was recovered from a human donor who received a COVID-19 vaccine. The material sequenced was CD4+ T cells from PBMCs cultured with HCoV-NL63 spike peptides, taken before COVID-19 vaccination. The rearrangement uses TRBV28 and TRBJ2-6; D gene ambiguous. The CDR3 loop reads CASSLEGSGANVLTF. CDR3 nucleotides: TGTGCCAGCAGTTTAGAAGGCTCTGGGGCCAACGTCCTGACTTTC. Together with reference TRBV28 and TRBJ2-6, the CDR3 gives the full variable domain: DVKVTQSSRYLVKRTGEKVFLECVQDMDHENMFWYRQDPGLGLRLIYFSYDVKMKEKGDIPEGYSVSREKKERFSLILESASTNQTSMYLCASSLEGSGANVLTFGAGSRLTVL.